The 24 T cell receptor beta chains below come from one sample, sequenced in a study of T cell responses to AZD1222 COVID-19 vaccine. Libraries were prepared by immunoSEQ multiplex PCR; TCRdb keeps only in-frame clonotypes and omits some of them. The sample lists over 85,000 clones, 80% to 95% occurring once. This specimen consisted of peripheral blood, obtained 28 days after the second AZD1222 dose. The receptor set was obtained from an adult who received the AZD1222 COVID-19 vaccine.

This chain joins TRBV10-3 and TRBJ1-2; possible D gene TRBD1, 5 bases. CDR1 and CDR2 (germline): ENHRY, SYGVKD. V gave up 9 bases and J gave up 1 base, with 12 bases separating them. This CDR3 spans 13 amino acids. DNA of the CDR3: TGTGCCATTATGGGGACGGTTAACTATGGCTACACCTTC. As protein: CAIMGTVNYGYTF.

The rearrangement links TRBV6-5 to TRBJ2-7; TRBD2 might be the D (6 bases). Germline lookup yields CDR1 MNHEY and CDR2 SVGAGI. The germline V and J ends were trimmed by 6 bases and 2 bases, with 14 bases remaining between them. The CDR3 covers 14 residues. CDR3 region: CASSPPAGPYEQYF. CDR3 in DNA: TGTGCCAGCAGCCCCCCAGCGGGTCCCTACGAGCAGTACTTC.

This rearrangement joins TRBV4-1 to TRBJ2-7; weak D call: TRBD2 (7 bases). CDR1 and CDR2 (germline): MGHRA, YSYEKL. Trimming removed 8 bases at V and 2 bases at J, with 16 bases between. The CDR3 spans 14 residues. CDR3 sequence reads: CASGGAGGPYEQYF. Here the CDR3 DNA reads TGCGCCAGCGGGGGGGCAGGCGGACCCTACGAGCAGTACTTC.

The chain couples TRBV7-9 to TRBJ2-7; D unresolved. Trimming removed 5 bases from V and 3 bases from J, with 17 bases in between. This CDR3 has 15 residues. Per the germline V gene, CDR1 is SEHNR and CDR2 is FQNEAQ (reference sequence). The CDR3 reads CASSPPFGFSYEQYF. As DNA, the CDR3 is TGTGCCAGCAGCCCCCCTTTTGGTTTCAGCTACGAGCAGTACTTC.

This chain uses TRBV19 with TRBJ1-1, with 7 bases aligning to TRBD1. CDR1 is LNHDA and CDR2 is SQIVND in the germline V gene (reference sequence). V was pared by 3 bases and J by 8 bases, with 6 bases of the junction left unmatched. The CDR3 runs to 13 residues. The CDR3 spells CASSIKGAWEAFF. The CDR3 DNA follows: TGTGCCAGTAGTATTAAGGGGGCTTGGGAAGCTTTCTTT.

This chain connects TRBV13 to TRBJ2-7; 8 bases match TRBD1. The CDR3 totals 16 residues. J gave up 4 bases and V 5 bases, and 13 bases lay outside the gene matches. Looked up from germline, CDR1 is PRHDT and CDR2 is FYEKMQ (reference sequence). The CDR3, as DNA: TGTGCCAGCAGCAGTCCGACCGGGACAGGAGGGTACGAGCAGTACTTC. Protein sequence: CASSSPTGTGGYEQYF.

This chain links TRBV3-1 (or the pseudogene TRBV3-2) with TRBJ2-2; 7 nucleotides line up with TRBD1. Germline V CDR1 and CDR2: LGHDT, YNNKEL (reference sequence). Trimming took 4 bases from V and 1 from J; bases not matched to a gene: 3. The CDR3 is made up of 15 amino acids. CDR3 loop: CASSPPGGNTGELFF. CDR3 DNA: TGTGCCAGCAGCCCCCCAGGGGGGAACACCGGGGAGCTGTTTTTT.

The chain is built from TRBV4-1 and TRBJ2-4; 10 positions agree with TRBD1. The V segment lost 4 bases and the J segment 8 bases; nucleotides outside the gene matches: 8. The CDR3 is made up of 15 amino acids. Germline assignment: CDR1 MGHRA and CDR2 YSYEKL. CDR3 bases: TGCGCCAGCAGCCGGGCCGGGACAGGGGAACACATTCAGTACTTC. This encodes CASSRAGTGEHIQYF.

The V gene is TRBV28, the J gene TRBJ1-1; D unclear. V lost 6 bases, J lost 2 bases, and 7 bases lay in between. The CDR3 has 12 amino acids. Germline CDR1 reads MDHEN; CDR2 reads SYDVKM. The CDR3 DNA sequence: TGTGCCAGCAGCCTATTAAACACTGAAGCTTTCTTT. As protein: CASSLLNTEAFF.

The chain carries TRBV2 and TRBJ1-1; D is ambiguous. V lost 7 bases and J 10 bases, leaving 10 bases between the germline ends. Germline CDR1 is SNHLY and CDR2 is FYNNEI. The CDR3 covers 10 residues. This chain's CDR3 is CASIWRGAFF. CDR3 DNA: TGTGCCAGCATTTGGCGGGGAGCTTTCTTT.

V usage is TRBV24-1 and J usage is TRBJ1-5, with 9 bases identical to TRBD1. This CDR3 is 16 amino acids long. CDR1 is KGHDR, CDR2 SFDVKD, per germline. V shed 4 bases, J shed 2 bases, and the junction held 5 bases outside the gene matches. In DNA form, the CDR3 reads TGTGCCACCAGTGACCCGGGACAGGGCGGCAATCAGCCCCAGCATTTT. Its protein is CATSDPGQGGNQPQHF.

This clone was counted a few times. The chain has TRBV6-5 and TRBJ2-7; 7 bases are a match to TRBD2. V was clipped by 8 bases and J by 3 bases; unmatched bases: 10. Germline CDR1 reads MNHEY; CDR2 reads SVGAGI. The CDR3 is 14 residues long. The CDR3 DNA reads as TGTGCCAGCCATCTCCGGGACTATGGCTACGAGCAGTACTTC. Translating gives CASHLRDYGYEQYF.

The chain employs TRBV5-1 and TRBJ2-3, with D unclear. V was shortened by 4 bases and J by 0 bases, with 12 bases between the two germline ends. This CDR3 region has 15 residues. CDR1 and CDR2 (germline): SGHRS, YFSETQ. CDR3 coding DNA: TGCGCCAGCAGCGCTTCAGGTAAAAGCACAGATACGCAGTATTTT. Amino acid sequence: CASSASGKSTDTQYF.

The CDR3 region is CASGRSGANVLTF. CDR3 sequence (DNA): TGTGCCAGTGGCAGGTCTGGGGCCAACGTCCTGACTTTC. V and J are TRBV19 and TRBJ2-6; D not certain. Germline V CDR1 and CDR2: LNHDA, SQIVND (reference sequence). This CDR3 is 13 amino acids long. Trimming took 8 bases from V and 1 from J, leaving 6 bases between them.

The rearrangement links TRBV5-1 to TRBJ1-6; D is undetermined. The CDR3 extends over 17 amino acids. CDR1 is SGHRS, CDR2 YFSETQ, per germline. V shed 0 bases and J shed 7 bases, with 17 bases lying between them. The CDR3 loop is CASSLDLATNGNSPLHF. CDR3 nucleotide sequence: TGCGCCAGCAGCTTGGATCTCGCTACCAACGGGAATTCACCCCTCCACTTT.

The CDR3 loop is CASSLRTYEQYF. The CDR3 DNA sequence: TGTGCCAGCAGCTTGCGTACCTACGAGCAGTACTTC. The chain employs TRBV5-6 and TRBJ2-7; D is uncertain. Between the trimmed V and J ends, which lost 1 base and 2 bases, there was a span of 4 bases. Germline assignment: CDR1 SGHDT and CDR2 YYEEEE. The CDR3 runs to 12 residues.

The chain combines TRBV11-2 with TRBJ1-1; 9 bases are shared with TRBD1. The CDR3 sequence is 15 residues long. Trimming cost V 5 bases and J 4 bases; bases outside gene matches: 8. Germline V lookup: CDR1 SGHAT, CDR2 FQNNGV. The CDR3 protein is CASSLTGTGFTEAFF. DNA for the CDR3: TGTGCCAGCAGCCTCACCGGGACAGGGTTCACTGAAGCTTTCTTT.

CDR3 in amino acids: CASSLWSGPGELFF. The CDR3, as DNA: TGTGCCAGCAGCTTGTGGTCAGGGCCCGGGGAGCTGTTTTTT. The chain employs TRBV5-5 and TRBJ2-2; TRBD1 is a possible D gene (5 bases). The CDR3 spans 14 residues. The germline gives CDR1 SGHKS, CDR2 YYEKEE (reference sequence). Trimming left V 1 base short and J 6 bases short, with 10 bases between.

This clone was picked up one time. J is TRBJ2-7 and V is TRBV4-2; D is ambiguous. CDR1 is LGHNA, CDR2 YNFKEQ, per germline. Trimming took 1 base from V and 2 from J, leaving 6 bases between them. This CDR3 has 13 amino acids. In DNA form, the CDR3 reads TGTGCCAGCAGCCAAGGGCAGGCCTACGAGCAGTACTTC. Translation: CASSQGQAYEQYF.

The chain recombines TRBV5-6 with TRBJ1-2; D is unresolved. Germline lookup yields CDR1 SGHDT and CDR2 YYEEEE. The CDR3 is made up of 17 amino acids. V lost 4 bases to trimming and J lost 0 bases, with 19 bases between them. The CDR3 coding sequence is TGTGCCAGCAGCCCCATGAGGGTGGCAAGAACTAACTATGGCTACACCTTC. Translated: CASSPMRVARTNYGYTF. Full variable domain (missing parts from reference TRBV5-6 and TRBJ1-2): DAGVTQSPTHLIKTRGQQVTLRCSPKSGHDTVSWYQQALGQGPQFIFQYYEEEERQRGNFPDRFSGHQFPNYSSELNVNALLLGDSALYLCASSPMRVARTNYGYTFGSGTRLTVV.

The J gene is TRBJ1-4, the V gene TRBV11-2; D remains unclear. V was shortened by 1 base and J by 7 bases, with 13 bases between the two germline ends. CDR1 and CDR2 (germline): SGHAT, FQNNGV. This CDR3 has 15 amino acids. CDR3 in amino acids: CASSLGSGGFEKLFF. The CDR3 DNA follows: TGTGCCAGCAGCTTAGGTTCGGGCGGTTTTGAAAAACTGTTTTTT.

This chain joins TRBV19 and TRBJ1-5; D possibly corresponds to TRBD1 (5 bases). Germline values: CDR1 LNHDA, CDR2 SQIVND (reference sequence). The V end was cut by 6 bases, the J end by 9 bases, with 15 bases between. CDR3 length: 13 residues. The DNA for the CDR3 is TGTGCCAGTAGACCGGGACCGGGCGGGCCCCAGCATTTT. This encodes CASRPGPGGPQHF. Combining the CDR3 with reference TRBV19 and TRBJ1-5 gives the whole variable domain DGGITQSPKYLFRKEGQNVTLSCEQNLNHDAMYWYRQDPGQGLRLIYYSQIVNDFQKGDIAEGYSVSREKKESFPLTVTSAQKNPTAFYLCASRPGPGGPQHFGDGTRLSIL.

This sequence joins TRBV18 and TRBJ1-1; D is unclear. Germline V lookup: CDR1 KGHSH, CDR2 LQKENI. V was pared by 3 bases and J by 0 bases, with 8 bases between. The CDR3 is 14 residues long. The CDR3 is CASSPDGLNTEAFF. For the CDR3, the DNA is TGTGCCAGCTCACCTGACGGCCTGAACACTGAAGCTTTCTTT.

CDR3 sequence reads: CASTPRQGATYEQYF. CDR3 nucleotides: TGTGCCAGCACCCCCCGACAGGGGGCTACGTACGAGCAGTACTTC. The gene calls are TRBV5-6 and TRBJ2-7; TRBD1 matches at 10 bases. This CDR3 region has 15 residues. Trimming took 6 bases from V and 4 from J; bases not matched to a gene: 10. Germline V gene lookup returns CDR1 SGHDT and CDR2 YYEEEE.